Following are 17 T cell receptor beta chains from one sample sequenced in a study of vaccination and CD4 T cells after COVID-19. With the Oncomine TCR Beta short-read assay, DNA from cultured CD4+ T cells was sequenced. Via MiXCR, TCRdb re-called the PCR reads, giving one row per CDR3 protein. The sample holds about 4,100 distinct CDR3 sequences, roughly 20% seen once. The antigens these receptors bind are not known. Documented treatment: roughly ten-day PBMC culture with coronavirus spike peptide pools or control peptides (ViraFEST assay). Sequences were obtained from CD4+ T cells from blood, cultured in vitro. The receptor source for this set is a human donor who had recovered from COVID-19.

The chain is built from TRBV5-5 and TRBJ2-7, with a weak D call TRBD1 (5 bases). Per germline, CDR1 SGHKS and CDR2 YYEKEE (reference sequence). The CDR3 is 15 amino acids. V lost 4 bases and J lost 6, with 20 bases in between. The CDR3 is CASSLLGQARSEQYF. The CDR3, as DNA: TGTGCCAGCAGCCTGTTGGGGCAGGCCCGGAGCGAGCAGTACTTC.

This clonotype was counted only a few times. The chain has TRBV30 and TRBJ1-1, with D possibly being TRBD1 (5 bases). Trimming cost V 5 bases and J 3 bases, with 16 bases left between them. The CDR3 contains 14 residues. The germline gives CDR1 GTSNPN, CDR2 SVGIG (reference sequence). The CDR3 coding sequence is TGTGCCTGGGGTATTCAACTGGGGGACACTGAAGCTTTCTTT. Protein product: CAWGIQLGDTEAFF.

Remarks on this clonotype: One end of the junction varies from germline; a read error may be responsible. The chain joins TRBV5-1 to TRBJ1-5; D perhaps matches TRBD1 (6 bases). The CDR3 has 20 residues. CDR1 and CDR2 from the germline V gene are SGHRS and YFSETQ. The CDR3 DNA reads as TGCGCCGGCAGCTTGGCCGGGCTTGGACAGAGCTGTTATAGCAATCAGCCCCAGCATTTT. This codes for CAGSLAGLGQSCYSNQPQHF.

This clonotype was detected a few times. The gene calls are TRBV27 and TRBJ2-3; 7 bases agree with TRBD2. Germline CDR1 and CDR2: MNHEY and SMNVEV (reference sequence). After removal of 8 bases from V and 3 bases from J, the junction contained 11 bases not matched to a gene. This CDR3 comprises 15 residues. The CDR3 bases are TGTGCCAGCCTCCGCCAGGGACTAATAACAGATACGCAGTATTTT. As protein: CASLRQGLITDTQYF.

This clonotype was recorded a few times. The CDR3 loop reads CASRAGAYNEQFF. The CDR3 DNA reads TGTGCCAGCAGGGCGGGCGCCTACAATGAGCAGTTCTTC. V and J are TRBV2 and TRBJ2-1, with a weak D call TRBD2 (5 bases). Trimming took off 6 bases at V and 2 bases at J, with 8 bases between the two ends. Per the germline V gene, CDR1 is SNHLY and CDR2 is FYNNEI. The CDR3 length is 13 residues. Variable domain in full (rest from reference TRBV2 and TRBJ2-1): EPEVTQTPSHQVTQMGQEVILRCVPISNHLYFYWYRQILGQKVEFLVSFYNNEISEKSEIFDDQFSVERPDGSNFTLKIRSTKLEDSAMYFCASRAGAYNEQFFGPGTRLTVL.

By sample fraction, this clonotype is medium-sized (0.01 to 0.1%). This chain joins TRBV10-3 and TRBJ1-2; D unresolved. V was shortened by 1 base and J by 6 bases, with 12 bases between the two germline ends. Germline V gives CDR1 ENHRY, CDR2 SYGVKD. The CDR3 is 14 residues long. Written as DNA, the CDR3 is TGTGCCATCAGTGAGTATCCCCGGCAACATGGCTACACCTTC. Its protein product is CAISEYPRQHGYTF.

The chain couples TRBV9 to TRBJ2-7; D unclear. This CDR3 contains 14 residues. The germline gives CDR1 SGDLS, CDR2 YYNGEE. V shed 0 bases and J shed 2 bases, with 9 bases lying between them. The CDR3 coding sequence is TGTGCCAGCAGCGTAGAACCAATCCCCTACGAGCAGTACTTC. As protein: CASSVEPIPYEQYF.

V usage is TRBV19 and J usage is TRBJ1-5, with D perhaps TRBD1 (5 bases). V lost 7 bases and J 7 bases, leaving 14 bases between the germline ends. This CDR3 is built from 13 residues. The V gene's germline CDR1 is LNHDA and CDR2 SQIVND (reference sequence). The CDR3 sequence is CASTTGPRQPQHF. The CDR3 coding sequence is TGTGCCAGTACTACGGGGCCCCGGCAGCCCCAGCATTTT.

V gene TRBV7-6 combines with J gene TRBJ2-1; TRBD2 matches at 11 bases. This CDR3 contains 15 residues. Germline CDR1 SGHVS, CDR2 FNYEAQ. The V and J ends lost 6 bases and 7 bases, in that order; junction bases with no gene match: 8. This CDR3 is CASSRIAGGPNEQFF. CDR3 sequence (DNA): TGTGCCAGCAGTCGTATAGCGGGGGGGCCAAATGAGCAGTTCTTC.

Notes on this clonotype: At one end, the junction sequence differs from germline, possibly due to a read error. CDR3 in DNA: TGTGCCAGTACTATACGGGGTAACTATGGCTACACCTTC. The encoded protein is CASTIRGNYGYTF. This sequence joins TRBV19 and TRBJ1-2; D is unresolved. The CDR3 has 13 residues. Germline V lookup: CDR1 LNHDA, CDR2 SQIVND (reference sequence).

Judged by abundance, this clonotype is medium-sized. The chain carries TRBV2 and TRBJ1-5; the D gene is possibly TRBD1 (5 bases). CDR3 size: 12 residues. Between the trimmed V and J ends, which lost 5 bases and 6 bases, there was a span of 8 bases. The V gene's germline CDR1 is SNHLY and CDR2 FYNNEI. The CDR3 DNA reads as TGTGCCAGCAGTCCCAGGGTTCAGCCCCAGCATTTT. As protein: CASSPRVQPQHF.

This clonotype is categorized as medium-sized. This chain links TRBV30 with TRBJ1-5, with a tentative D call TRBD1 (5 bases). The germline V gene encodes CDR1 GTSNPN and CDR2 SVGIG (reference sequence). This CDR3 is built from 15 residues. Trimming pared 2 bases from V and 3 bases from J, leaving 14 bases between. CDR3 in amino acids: CAWSLPGGTNQPQHF. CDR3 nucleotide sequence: TGTGCCTGGAGTCTCCCCGGGGGGACCAATCAGCCCCAGCATTTT.

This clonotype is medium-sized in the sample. The CDR3 reads CASSQARGSSPLHF. The CDR3 DNA sequence: TGTGCCAGCAGCCAAGCAAGGGGAAGTTCACCCCTCCACTTT. The chain recombines TRBV3-1 with TRBJ1-6; tentatively, D is TRBD1 (5 bases). This CDR3 region has 14 residues. With 1 base removed from V and 9 bases from J, the gap between germline ends came to 10 bases. The germline CDR1 and CDR2 sequences are LGHDT and YNNKEL (reference sequence).

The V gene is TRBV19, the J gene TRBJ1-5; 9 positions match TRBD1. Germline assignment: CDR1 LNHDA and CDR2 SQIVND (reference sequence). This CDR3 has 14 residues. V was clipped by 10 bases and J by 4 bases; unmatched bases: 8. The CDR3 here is CATKDRGRNQPQHF. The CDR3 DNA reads TGTGCCACCAAGGACAGGGGAAGGAATCAGCCCCAGCATTTT.

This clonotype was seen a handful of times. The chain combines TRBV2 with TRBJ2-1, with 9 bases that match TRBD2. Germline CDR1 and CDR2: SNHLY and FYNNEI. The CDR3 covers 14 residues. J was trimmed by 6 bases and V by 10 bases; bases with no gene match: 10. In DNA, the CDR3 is TGTGCCACTACGCGGGGGGGGGCGAGCAATGAGCAGTTCTTC. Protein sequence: CATTRGGASNEQFF.

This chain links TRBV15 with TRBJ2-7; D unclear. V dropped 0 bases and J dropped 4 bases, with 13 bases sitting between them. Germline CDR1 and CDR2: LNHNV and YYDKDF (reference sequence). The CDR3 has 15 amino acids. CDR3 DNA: TGTGCCACCAGCAGAGATCATGGGGATATTTACGAGCAGTACTTC. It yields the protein CATSRDHGDIYEQYF.

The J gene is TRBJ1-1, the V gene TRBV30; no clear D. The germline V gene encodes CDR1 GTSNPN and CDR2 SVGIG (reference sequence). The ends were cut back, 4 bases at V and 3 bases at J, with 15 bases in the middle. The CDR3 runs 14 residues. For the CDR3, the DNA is TGTGCCTGGACTGGGCGAGGCCCTTACACTGAAGCTTTCTTT. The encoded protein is CAWTGRGPYTEAFF.